The rows below give T cell receptor beta chains drawn from one sample of a study of brain metastases from non-small cell lung cancer. Measured with immunoSEQ multiplex PCR; TCRdb has only the in-frame clones, and not every one. This sample has about 1,800 clones, with approximately 89% found just once. The sequencing sample was made of tissue from a brain metastasis. These receptors were taken from a donor aged 40 or over with non-small cell lung cancer. CDR3s leave out the opening cysteine and the closing phenylalanine or tryptophan. The order of the fields is V gene, J gene, CDR3 protein.

V: TRBV27; J: TRBJ2-2; CDR3: ASLSRGRRELF
V: TRBV6-5; J: TRBJ1-2; CDR3: AIGGTGATYGYT
V: TRBV7-8; J: TRBJ1-6; CDR3: ASSSGFYNSPLH
V: TRBV28; J: TRBJ2-2; CDR3: ASSPGTGNTGELF
V: TRBV19; J: TRBJ2-6; CDR3: ASSISSGANVLT
V: TRBV19; J: TRBJ1-6; CDR3: ASSIGQGTGYSPLH
V: TRBV6-1; J: TRBJ1-4; CDR3: ASSETGQDNEKLF
V: TRBV24-1; J: TRBJ2-5; CDR3: ATSESRDMTRGTQY
V: TRBV6-5; J: TRBJ1-1; CDR3: ASSSVNTEAF
V: TRBV7-9; J: TRBJ1-2; CDR3: ASSLETGAFDYGYT
V: TRBV7-8; J: TRBJ1-1; CDR3: ASARGTGANTEAF
V: TRBV6-6; J: TRBJ1-2; CDR3: ASSYSPDRGSSYT
V: TRBV9; J: TRBJ1-4; CDR3: ASSVGPEVDEKLF
V: TRBV7-2; J: TRBJ2-3; CDR3: ASSLGPASDTQY
V: TRBV2; J: TRBJ2-7; CDR3: ASSPPDLYEQY
V: TRBV27; J: TRBJ2-7; CDR3: ASSLGPPYEQY
V: TRBV18; J: TRBJ1-3; CDR3: ASSAQPGLLSSGNTIY
V: TRBV27; J: TRBJ2-3; CDR3: ASSLSHAHTQY
V: TRBV6-5; J: TRBJ1-1; CDR3: ASSSRGDEAF
V: TRBV18; J: TRBJ1-6; CDR3: ASSQTVTGAYNSPLH
V: TRBV19; J: TRBJ1-2; CDR3: ATRGGTEYGYT
V: TRBV29-1; J: TRBJ2-1; CDR3: SVYGVTYNEQF
V: TRBV7-9; J: TRBJ1-1; CDR3: ASSSREGDTEAF
V: TRBV14; J: TRBJ2-6; CDR3: ASSQGSLGDRILSGANVLT
V: TRBV6-1; J: TRBJ1-4; CDR3: ASSEAATNEKLF
V: TRBV9; J: TRBJ1-2; CDR3: ASSVSPESGFAYGYT
V: TRBV10-3; J: TRBJ2-7; CDR3: AISESGGPRRYEQY
V: TRBV2; J: TRBJ2-3; CDR3: ASSSGTGGADTQY
V: TRBV7-8; J: TRBJ2-1; CDR3: ASSLASRQFNEQF
V: TRBV5-4; J: TRBJ2-5; CDR3: ASTGEGETQY
V: TRBV7-2; J: TRBJ2-7; CDR3: ASTPRVQGRGEQY
V: TRBV3-1/TRBV3-2; J: TRBJ2-3; CDR3: ASSAPGGRTDTQY